This TCR beta chain was captured in a study of metastatic and nonmetastatic thyroid tumors. Study at large: Peripheral blood and tumor or nodule samples from malignant and benign thyroid patients were compared.

Worth noting for this clone: The antigen is unknown.

All patients were untreated before thyroid surgery. From germline, CDR1 is SGHRS and CDR2 YFSETQ. The germline V and J ends were trimmed by 1 base and 1 base, with 8 bases remaining between them. The length of the CDR3 is 14 residues. General study results and limits: Compared with benign nodules, malignant thyroid tumors were reported to have significantly higher TCR beta diversity in both blood and tumor.

TCRdb recomputed clones from the PCR reads via MiXCR. Of about 16,000 clones listed, 25% to 30% were seen once; the top ten hold around 13%. The sequence derives from a male donor with papillary thyroid cancer or a benign thyroid nodule (not recorded which). Some clones in this sample may be carry-over from other donors' samples. Sequences were obtained from tumor tissue. The V and J genes are TRBV5-1 and TRBJ1-1; D is uncertain. CDR3 region: CASSLNPGNTEAFF. CDR3 sequence (DNA): TGCGCCAGCAGCTTGAACCCTGGGAACACTGAAGCTTTCTTT.